Listed below are T cell receptor beta chains from one sample, sequenced in a study of TIL therapy for anti-PD-1-resistant metastatic lung cancer. Some clones are missing from TCRdb's copy, which holds only in-frame ones; the method was immunoSEQ multiplex PCR. The sample records about 60,000 clones, 87% being singletons. This material consisted of blood, taken at baseline. These receptors were collected from a person aged 25 to 80 with non-small cell lung cancer. Each CDR3 is given with its conserved first and last residue. The D gene is left open where the match is weak. Some rows mark clone size as missing; the rest say once, few, many or name a class of expanded clone.

V,J,length,D,size,DNA,CDR3
TRBV5-1,TRBJ2-7,13,-,few,TGCGCCAGCAGCTCATTAGGGCAGAGTGAGCAGTACTTC,CASSSLGQSEQYF
TRBV18,TRBJ2-2,15,TRBD1,-,TGTGCCAGCTCACCACGCCAGGGGGACACCGGGGAGCTGTTTTTT,CASSPRQGDTGELFF
TRBV25-1,TRBJ2-1,15,TRBD2,-,TGTGCCAGCAGTGAATTTAGCGGGGGGTACAATGAGCAGTTCTTC,CASSEFSGGYNEQFF
TRBV6-5,TRBJ2-2,13,-,-,TGTGCCAGCAGTCCGCTGGTCCCCGGGGAGCTGTTTTTT,CASSPLVPGELFF
TRBV6-5,TRBJ2-2,14,TRBD1,-,TGTGCCAGCAGCGGACAGGGTATGCCCGGGGAGCTGTTTTTT,CASSGQGMPGELFF
TRBV28,TRBJ2-1,17,TRBD2,-,TGTGCCAGCAGCCCTCTGGGACTAGTGCAATCCTACAATGAGCAGTTCTTC,CASSPLGLVQSYNEQFF
TRBV27,TRBJ2-3,14,-,-,TGTGCCACCCGAGGTGTAGCCGATGCAGATACGCAGTATTTT,CATRGVADADTQYF
TRBV5-1,TRBJ1-1,17,-,-,TGCGCCAGCAGCTTAGGCGGGTTGGGGGGAATGAACACTGAAGCTTTCTTT,CASSLGGLGGMNTEAFF
TRBV2,TRBJ2-1,16,TRBD2,-,TGTGCCAGCAGGCTCGGACTAGCCGACTCCTACAATGAGCAGTTCTTC,CASRLGLADSYNEQFF
TRBV4-1,TRBJ2-7,14,TRBD1,-,TGCGCCAGCAGCCAACCGGGACAGGACTACGAGCAGTACTTC,CASSQPGQDYEQYF
TRBV5-1,TRBJ2-2,16,-,-,TGCGCCAGCTTAGAGGGGGGCTTGGTGAACACCGGGGAGCTGTTTTTT,CASLEGGLVNTGELFF
TRBV5-6,TRBJ2-7,12,-,-,TGTGCCAGCAGCTTGAACGGAGACGAGCAGTACTTC,CASSLNGDEQYF
TRBV5-1,TRBJ2-6,16,-,-,TGCGCCAGCAGCCGCGTTGCGGGGCCTGGGGCCAACGTCCTGACTTTC,CASSRVAGPGANVLTF
TRBV3-1/TRBV3-2,TRBJ1-5,15,-,-,TGTGCCAGCAGCCAAGCGACGGGGGAGAATCAGCCCCAGCATTTT,CASSQATGENQPQHF
TRBV27,TRBJ2-7,16,-,-,TGTGCCAGCAGTCGTGCGTGGTATGAGGGCCATTACGAGCAGTACTTC,CASSRAWYEGHYEQYF
TRBV27,TRBJ1-2,15,TRBD1,few,TGTGCCAGCAGTTTATGGCCAGGGGGCGCGGAAGGCTACACCTTC,CASSLWPGGAEGYTF
TRBV2,TRBJ2-1,16,-,-,TGTGCCAGCAGTGAAATGTCTGGCTACTCCTACAATGAGCAGTTCTTC,CASSEMSGYSYNEQFF